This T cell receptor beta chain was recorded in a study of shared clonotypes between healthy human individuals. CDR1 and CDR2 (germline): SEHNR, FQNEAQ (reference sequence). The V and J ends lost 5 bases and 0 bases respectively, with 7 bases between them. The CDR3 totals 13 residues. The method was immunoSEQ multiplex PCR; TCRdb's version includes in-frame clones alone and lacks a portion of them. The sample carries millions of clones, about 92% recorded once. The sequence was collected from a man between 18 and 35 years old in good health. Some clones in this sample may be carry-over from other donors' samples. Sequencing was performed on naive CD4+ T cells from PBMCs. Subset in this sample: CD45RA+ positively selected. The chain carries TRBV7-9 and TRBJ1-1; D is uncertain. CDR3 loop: CASSKQLNTEAFF. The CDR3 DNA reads TGTGCCAGCAGCAAACAGTTGAACACTGAAGCTTTCTTT.